Each of the 24 T cell receptor beta chains below was sequenced from the same sample in a study of cytomegalovirus exposure and HLA in healthy donors. The PCR was carried out with 60 Vbeta primers and 13 Jbeta primers. Libraries were prepared by immunoSEQ multiplex PCR; TCRdb keeps only in-frame clonotypes and omits some of them. The sample includes approximately 120,000 clones. The sample was PBMCs. The receptors come from a man under 40 in good health and CMV-seronegative.

Points on this clone: Sequence at one end of the junction differs from germline and may be a read error. In DNA form, the CDR3 reads TGTGCTAGCAGCTTAGCAACGACTAGTAGGGATGCCTACAATGAGCAGTTCTTC. This encodes CASSLATTSRDAYNEQFF. This chain joins TRBV7-7 and TRBJ2-1; weak D call: TRBD2 (6 bases). The CDR3 runs 18 residues. CDR1 SSHAT and CDR2 FNYEAQ come from the germline V gene (reference sequence).

The gene calls are TRBV5-1 and TRBJ2-1, with 8 nucleotides matching TRBD1. The trim removed 4 bases at V and 5 bases at J, leaving 14 bases unmatched. Looked up from germline, CDR1 is SGHRS and CDR2 is YFSETQ. The CDR3 contains 17 residues. CDR3 in DNA: TGCGCCAGCAGCCCGACATACGCAGGGGGCGGCCACAATGAGCAGTTCTTC. Translated, it gives CASSPTYAGGGHNEQFF. Full variable domain (remainder filled in from reference TRBV5-1 and TRBJ2-1): KAGVTQTPRYLIKTRGQQVTLSCSPISGHRSVSWYQQTPGQGLQFLFEYFSETQRNKGNFPGRFSGRQFSNSRSEMNVSTLELGDSALYLCASSPTYAGGGHNEQFFGPGTRLTVL.

The chain carries TRBV12-5 and TRBJ1-1; no definite D call. The CDR3 is 12 amino acids. The germline V and J ends were trimmed by 7 bases and 0 bases, with 6 bases remaining between them. Germline V gene sequence: CDR1 LGHNT, CDR2 FRNRAP. CDR3 DNA: TGTGCTAGTGCGTTTATGAACACTGAAGCTTTCTTT. Translation gives CASAFMNTEAFF.

CDR3 amino acids: CASSLKGAYEQYF. The CDR3 DNA is TGTGCCAGCAGCTTGAAAGGGGCTTACGAGCAGTACTTC. The rearrangement uses TRBV5-4 and TRBJ2-7; D possibly corresponds to TRBD1 (5 bases). The germline gives CDR1 SGHNT, CDR2 YYREEE (reference sequence). This CDR3 comprises 13 residues. Trimming cost V 1 base and J 4 bases, with 9 bases left between them.

This sequence joins TRBV15 and TRBJ2-7, with D perhaps matching TRBD1 (7 bases). Trimming took off 6 bases at V and 1 base at J, with 13 bases between the two ends. Germline lookup yields CDR1 LNHNV and CDR2 YYDKDF (reference sequence). The CDR3 covers 14 residues. CDR3 DNA: TGTGCCACCAGTCAGGGGGGCGAATCCTACGAGCAGTACTTC. Protein sequence: CATSQGGESYEQYF.

The chain has TRBV30 and TRBJ2-2; TRBD2 aligns across 7 bases. Germline CDR1 is GTSNPN and CDR2 is SVGIG (reference sequence). V trimming: 7 bases; J trimming: 3 bases; junction bases outside the gene matches: 11. The CDR3 runs 15 residues. This CDR3 reads CAYPPGDYDTGELFF. The CDR3 DNA sequence: TGTGCCTACCCTCCTGGGGACTACGACACCGGGGAGCTGTTTTTT.

The rearrangement uses TRBV30 and TRBJ1-5; D gene uncertain. Germline CDR1 and CDR2: GTSNPN and SVGIG (reference sequence). The CDR3 has 13 amino acids. Trimming cost V 6 bases and J 6 bases, with 15 bases left between them. CDR3 sequence: CACDTISGQPQHF. In nucleotides, the CDR3 is TGTGCCTGCGATACTATTTCGGGTCAGCCCCAGCATTTT.

Regarding this clone: The junction does not match germline at one end; this may be a read error. This chain uses TRBV5-1 with TRBJ1-1; 10 bases fit TRBD1. This CDR3 region has 20 residues. Germline CDR1 reads SGHRS; CDR2 reads YFSETQ. CDR3 amino acids: CSSSLVRYRDRGLMNTEAFF. DNA of the CDR3: TGCTCCAGCAGCTTGGTCCGGTACCGGGACAGGGGACTTATGAACACTGAAGCTTTCTTT.

The chain has TRBV10-3 and TRBJ2-1; 7 nucleotides agree with TRBD2. The CDR3 extends over 16 amino acids. The V gene end was trimmed by 2 bases and the J gene end by 9 bases; junction bases not matched to a gene: 13. CDR1 ENHRY and CDR2 SYGVKD come from the germline V gene. CDR3 region: CAISEGQGGSGGEQFF. CDR3 sequence (DNA): TGTGCCATCAGTGAGGGGCAGGGAGGGTCCGGGGGTGAGCAGTTCTTC.

V gene TRBV4-1 combines with J gene TRBJ1-1; 9 bases match TRBD1. Germline CDR1 is MGHRA and CDR2 is YSYEKL. This CDR3 region has 16 residues. With V trimmed by 4 bases and J by 1 base, 7 bases remained unmatched. In DNA, the CDR3 is TGCGCCAGCAGCCGAACCGGGACAGGGACGAACACTGAAGCTTTCTTT. Translating it yields CASSRTGTGTNTEAFF.

The J gene is TRBJ2-1, the V gene TRBV28; 7 positions match TRBD2. V lost 6 bases to trimming and J lost 6 bases; unmatched junction nucleotides: 11. The CDR3 has 15 amino acids. CDR1 and CDR2 (germline): MDHEN, SYDVKM. CDR3: CASRRTSEYANEQFF. The CDR3 coding sequence is TGTGCCAGCAGGCGAACTAGCGAATACGCCAATGAGCAGTTCTTC.

The chain couples TRBV25-1 to TRBJ2-7, with 10 bases fitting TRBD1. The J segment lost 0 bases and the V segment lost 3 bases, leaving 2 bases of the junction unmatched. The CDR3 is made up of 15 amino acids. Germline V gives CDR1 MGHDK, CDR2 SYGVNS. For the CDR3, the DNA is TGTGCCAGCAGTGATTGGACAGGGGGCTCCTACGAGCAGTACTTC. It encodes CASSDWTGGSYEQYF.

The V and J genes are TRBV6-5 and TRBJ2-1, with 8 bases identical to TRBD1. This CDR3 spans 15 amino acids. Trimming removed 4 bases from V and 4 bases from J; junction bases left unmatched: 6. Germline assignment: CDR1 MNHEY and CDR2 SVGAGI. CDR3 coding DNA: TGTGCCAGCAGTTGGGACAGGCCATCTTACAATGAGCAGTTCTTC. Residues: CASSWDRPSYNEQFF.

The chain carries TRBV9 and TRBJ2-1; D ambiguous. The CDR3 is 12 residues long. Germline loops: CDR1 SGDLS, CDR2 YYNGEE. The V end lost 3 bases, the J end lost 8 bases, and 9 bases lay between the germline ends. CDR3 bases: TGTGCCAGCAGCGCCGAGTTGGATGAGCAGTTCTTC. This encodes CASSAELDEQFF.

This chain connects TRBV7-9 to TRBJ1-3, with D uncertain. The CDR3 runs 16 residues. Germline lookup yields CDR1 SEHNR and CDR2 FQNEAQ (reference sequence). The ends were cut back, 5 bases at V and 2 bases at J, with 16 bases in the middle. The CDR3 reads CASSPLRGRTGNTIYF. The CDR3 nucleotides read TGTGCCAGCAGCCCCCTGCGAGGTCGTACTGGAAACACCATATATTTT.

The chain links TRBV5-4 to TRBJ1-1; no clear D gene. CDR1 and CDR2 from the germline V gene are SGHNT and YYREEE (reference sequence). There are 15 residues in the CDR3. Trimming left V 0 bases short and J 5 bases short, with 14 bases between. CDR3 residues: CASSLEAVRDTEAFF. CDR3 in DNA: TGTGCCAGCAGCTTGGAAGCGGTAAGGGATACTGAAGCTTTCTTT.

The chain has TRBV28 and TRBJ1-1; D call uncertain. The V gene lost 2 bases and the J gene lost 3 bases, with 4 bases spanning the gap. The germline V gene has CDR1 MDHEN and CDR2 SYDVKM. The CDR3 length is 12 residues. The chain's CDR3 is CASSLPDTEAFF. The CDR3 coding sequence is TGTGCCAGCAGTTTACCTGACACTGAAGCTTTCTTT.

The chain links TRBV18 to TRBJ2-5; 9 nucleotides agree with TRBD1. Germline V gene data show CDR1 as KGHSH and CDR2 as LQKENI. With 0 bases clipped from V and 0 bases from J, the junction kept 5 bases outside the gene matches. The CDR3 sequence is 17 residues long. The CDR3 is CASSPPGTGTYQETQYF. The CDR3 DNA sequence: TGTGCCAGCTCACCACCCGGGACAGGGACGTACCAAGAGACCCAGTACTTC.

This chain uses TRBV9 with TRBJ2-5; TRBD2 agrees at 12 bases. The DNA matches TRBJ2-7 better at its end, which makes the J call doubtful. Per the germline V gene, CDR1 is SGDLS and CDR2 is YYNGEE. CDR3 length equals 16 residues. The CDR3 sequence: CASSPQTSGSWYEQYF. The CDR3 DNA sequence: TGTGCCAGCAGCCCCCAGACTAGCGGGAGTTGGTACGAGCAGTACTTC.

The V gene is TRBV4-3, the J gene TRBJ2-7, with a possible D match to TRBD1 (5 bases). This CDR3 region has 13 residues. Per germline, CDR1 LGHNA and CDR2 YSLEER. The V end was cut by 0 bases, the J end by 3 bases, with 6 bases between. Here the CDR3 reads CASSQDRGYEQYF. DNA for the CDR3: TGCGCCAGCAGCCAAGATAGGGGCTACGAGCAGTACTTC.

The genes are TRBV28 and TRBJ2-7, with unresolved D. The germline CDR1 and CDR2 sequences are MDHEN and SYDVKM. The length of the CDR3 is 11 residues. Trimming removed 8 bases at V and 0 bases at J, with 5 bases between. Written as DNA, the CDR3 is TGTGCCAGCGGCAGCTCCTACGAGCAGTACTTC. Residues: CASGSSYEQYF. Full variable domain (rest looked up from reference TRBV28 and TRBJ2-7): DVKVTQSSRYLVKRTGEKVFLECVQDMDHENMFWYRQDPGLGLRLIYFSYDVKMKEKGDIPEGYSVSREKKERFSLILESASTNQTSMYLCASGSSYEQYFGPGTRLTVT.

This rearrangement joins TRBV7-8 to TRBJ1-6, with D maybe TRBD1 (5 bases). Trimming took off 0 bases at V and 10 bases at J, with 19 bases between the two ends. Germline values: CDR1 SGHVS, CDR2 FQNEAQ. CDR3 size: 17 residues. DNA for the CDR3: TGTGCCAGCAGCTTAGCCCCCTTCCCAGGGCTGAGATCACCCCTCCACTTT. As protein: CASSLAPFPGLRSPLHF.

The rearrangement links TRBV5-3 to TRBJ2-5; 7 bases are a match to TRBD2. TRBV5-3 is known as an ORF, though its function is uncertain. This CDR3 has 15 amino acids. V was pared by 2 bases and J by 4 bases, with 8 bases of the junction left unmatched. CDR3 residues: CARSFTVGEGETQYF. Here the CDR3 DNA reads TGTGCCAGAAGCTTCACAGTGGGGGAGGGAGAGACCCAGTACTTC.

The chain has TRBV30 and TRBJ2-5; 9 bases are shared with TRBD2. The end of the DNA aligns better with TRBJ2-7, so the J call may be wrong. Germline CDR1 reads GTSNPN; CDR2 reads SVGIG (reference sequence). There are 16 residues in the CDR3. The CDR3 spells CAWIPRLAGRLYEQYF. The CDR3 region has the DNA TGTGCCTGGATTCCCCGGCTAGCGGGAAGGCTGTACGAGCAGTACTTC.